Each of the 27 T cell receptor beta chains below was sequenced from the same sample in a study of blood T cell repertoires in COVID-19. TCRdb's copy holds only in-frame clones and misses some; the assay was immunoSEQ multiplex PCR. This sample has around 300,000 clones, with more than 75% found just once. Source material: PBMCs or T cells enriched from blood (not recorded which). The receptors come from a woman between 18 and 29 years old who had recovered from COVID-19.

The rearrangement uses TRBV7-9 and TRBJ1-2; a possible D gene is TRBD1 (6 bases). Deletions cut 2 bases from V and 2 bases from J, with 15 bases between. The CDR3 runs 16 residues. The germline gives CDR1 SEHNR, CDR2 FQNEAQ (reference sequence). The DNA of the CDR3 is TGTGCCAGCAGCTTATCTGGACGGCAGGGGAACTATGGCTACACCTTC. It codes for CASSLSGRQGNYGYTF.

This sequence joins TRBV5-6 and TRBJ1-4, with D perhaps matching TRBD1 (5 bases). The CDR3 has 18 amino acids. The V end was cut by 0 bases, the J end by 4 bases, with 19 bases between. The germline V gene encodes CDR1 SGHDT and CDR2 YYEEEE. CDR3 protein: CASSLAAGGWFINEKLFF. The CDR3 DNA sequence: TGTGCCAGCAGCTTGGCCGCCGGGGGTTGGTTTATTAATGAAAAACTGTTTTTT.

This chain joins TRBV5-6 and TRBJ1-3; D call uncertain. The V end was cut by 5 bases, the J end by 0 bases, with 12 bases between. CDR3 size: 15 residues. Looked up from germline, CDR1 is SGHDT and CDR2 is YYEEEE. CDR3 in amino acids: CASRGVGVSGNTIYF. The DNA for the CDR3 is TGTGCCAGCAGGGGAGTAGGCGTCTCTGGAAACACCATATATTTT.

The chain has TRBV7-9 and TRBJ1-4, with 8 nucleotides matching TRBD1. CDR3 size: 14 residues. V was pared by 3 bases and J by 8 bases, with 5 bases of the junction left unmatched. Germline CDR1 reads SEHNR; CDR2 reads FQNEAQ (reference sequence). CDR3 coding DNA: TGTGCCAGCAGCTTTTTCCGGGACAGGGAAAAACTGTTTTTT. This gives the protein CASSFFRDREKLFF.

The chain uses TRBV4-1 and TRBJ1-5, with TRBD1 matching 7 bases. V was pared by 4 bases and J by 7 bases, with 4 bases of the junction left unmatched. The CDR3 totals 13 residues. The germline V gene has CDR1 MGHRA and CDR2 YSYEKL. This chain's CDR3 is CASSLVGGQPQHF. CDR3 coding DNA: TGCGCCAGCAGCCTGGTAGGGGGCCAGCCCCAGCATTTT.

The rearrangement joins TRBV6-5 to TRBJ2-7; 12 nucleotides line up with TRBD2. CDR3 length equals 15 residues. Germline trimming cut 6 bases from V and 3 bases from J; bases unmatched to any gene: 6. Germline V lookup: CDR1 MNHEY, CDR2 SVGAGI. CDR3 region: CASRLLAGGLYEQYF. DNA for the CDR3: TGTGCCAGCAGGCTCCTAGCGGGAGGGCTCTACGAGCAGTACTTC.

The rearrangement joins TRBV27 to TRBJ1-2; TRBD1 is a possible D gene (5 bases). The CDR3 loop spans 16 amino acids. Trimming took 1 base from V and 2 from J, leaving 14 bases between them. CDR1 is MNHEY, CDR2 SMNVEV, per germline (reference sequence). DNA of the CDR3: TGTGCCAGCAGTTTATTGGGGGGGACGGGAAACTATGGCTACACCTTC. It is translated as CASSLLGGTGNYGYTF.

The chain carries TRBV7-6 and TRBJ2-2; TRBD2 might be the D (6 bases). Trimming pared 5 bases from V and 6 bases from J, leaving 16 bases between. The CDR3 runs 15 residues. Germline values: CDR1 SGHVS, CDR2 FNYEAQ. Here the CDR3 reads CASSALTSFAGELFF. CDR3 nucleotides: TGTGCCAGCAGCGCTTTGACTAGTTTCGCCGGGGAGCTGTTTTTT.

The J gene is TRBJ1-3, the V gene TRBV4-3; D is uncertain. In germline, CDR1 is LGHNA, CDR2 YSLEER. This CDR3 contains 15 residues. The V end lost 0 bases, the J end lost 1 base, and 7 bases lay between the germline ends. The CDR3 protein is CASSQDTGSGNTIYF. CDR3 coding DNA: TGCGCCAGCAGCCAAGATACCGGGTCTGGAAACACCATATATTTT.

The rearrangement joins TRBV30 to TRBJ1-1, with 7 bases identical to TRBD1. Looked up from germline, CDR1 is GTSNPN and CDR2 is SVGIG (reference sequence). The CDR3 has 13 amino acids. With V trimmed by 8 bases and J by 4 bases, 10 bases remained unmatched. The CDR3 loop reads CALRVTGPTEAFF. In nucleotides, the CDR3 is TGTGCCCTGCGAGTGACAGGGCCCACTGAAGCTTTCTTT.

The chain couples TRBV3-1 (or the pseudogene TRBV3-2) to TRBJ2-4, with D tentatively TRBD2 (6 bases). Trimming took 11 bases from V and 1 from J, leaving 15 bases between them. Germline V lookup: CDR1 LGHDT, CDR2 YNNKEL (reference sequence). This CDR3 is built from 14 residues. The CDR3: CAQGGAGAKNIQYF. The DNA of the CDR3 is TGTGCCCAGGGCGGGGCAGGGGCCAAAAACATTCAGTACTTC.

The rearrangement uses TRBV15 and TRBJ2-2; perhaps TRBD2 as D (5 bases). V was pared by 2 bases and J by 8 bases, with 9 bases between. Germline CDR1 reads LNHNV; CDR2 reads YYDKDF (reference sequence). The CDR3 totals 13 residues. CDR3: CATSRPDFGELFF. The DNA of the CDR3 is TGTGCCACCAGCAGACCGGACTTTGGGGAGCTGTTTTTT.

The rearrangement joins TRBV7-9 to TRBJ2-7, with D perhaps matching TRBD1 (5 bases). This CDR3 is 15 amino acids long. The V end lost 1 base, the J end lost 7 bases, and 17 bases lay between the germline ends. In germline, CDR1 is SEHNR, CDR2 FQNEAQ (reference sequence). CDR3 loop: CASSLEGRRFYEQYF. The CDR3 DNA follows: TGTGCCAGCAGCTTAGAGGGGCGACGGTTTTATGAGCAGTACTTC.

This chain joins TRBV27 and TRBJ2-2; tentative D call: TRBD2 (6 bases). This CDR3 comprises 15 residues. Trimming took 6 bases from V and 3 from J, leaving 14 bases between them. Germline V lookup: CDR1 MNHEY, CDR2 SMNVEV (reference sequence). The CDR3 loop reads CASSPFAGYTGELFF. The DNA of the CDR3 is TGTGCCAGCAGCCCTTTTGCGGGATACACCGGGGAGCTGTTTTTT.

This CDR3 is CASSLEGDSYEQYF. DNA for the CDR3: TGCGCCAGCAGCTTGGAGGGGGACTCCTACGAGCAGTACTTC. The V call is TRBV5-1, the J call TRBJ2-7; D is perhaps TRBD1 (6 bases). The V and J ends lost 0 bases and 0 bases respectively, with 7 bases between them. Per the germline V gene, CDR1 is SGHRS and CDR2 is YFSETQ. The CDR3 spans 14 residues.

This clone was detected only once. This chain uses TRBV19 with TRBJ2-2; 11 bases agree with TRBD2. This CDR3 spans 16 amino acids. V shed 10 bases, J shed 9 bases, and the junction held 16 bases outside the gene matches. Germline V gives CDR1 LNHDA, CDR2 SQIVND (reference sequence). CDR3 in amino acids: CATYRRLAGGGRELFF. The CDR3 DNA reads TGTGCCACCTACCGGCGGCTAGCGGGAGGAGGGCGGGAGCTGTTTTTT.

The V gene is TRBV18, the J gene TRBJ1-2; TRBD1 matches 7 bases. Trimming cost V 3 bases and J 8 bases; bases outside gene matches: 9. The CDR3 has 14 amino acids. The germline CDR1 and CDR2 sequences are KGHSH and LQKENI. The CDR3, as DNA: TGTGCCAGCTCACCGTCCGGACAGGATTACGGCTACACCTTC. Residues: CASSPSGQDYGYTF.

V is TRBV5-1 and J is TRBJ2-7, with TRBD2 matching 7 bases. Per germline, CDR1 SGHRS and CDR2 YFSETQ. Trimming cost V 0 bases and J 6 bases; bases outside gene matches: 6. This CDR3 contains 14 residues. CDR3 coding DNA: TGCGCCAGCAGCTTGGAGGGAGGGCCAAGCGAGCAGTACTTC. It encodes CASSLEGGPSEQYF.

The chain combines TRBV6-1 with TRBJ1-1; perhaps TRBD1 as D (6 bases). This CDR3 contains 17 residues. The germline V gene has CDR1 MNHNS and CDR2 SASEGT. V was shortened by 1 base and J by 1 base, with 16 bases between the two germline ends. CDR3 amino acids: CASSEGLTQGPNTEAFF. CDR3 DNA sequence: TGTGCCAGCAGTGAAGGACTTACACAGGGACCGAACACTGAAGCTTTCTTT.

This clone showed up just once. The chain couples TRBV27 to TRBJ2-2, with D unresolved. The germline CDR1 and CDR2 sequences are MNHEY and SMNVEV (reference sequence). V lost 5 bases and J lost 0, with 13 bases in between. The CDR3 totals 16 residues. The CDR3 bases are TGTGCCAGCAGTGATACAGTCCCATCGAACACCGGGGAGCTGTTTTTT. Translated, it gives CASSDTVPSNTGELFF.

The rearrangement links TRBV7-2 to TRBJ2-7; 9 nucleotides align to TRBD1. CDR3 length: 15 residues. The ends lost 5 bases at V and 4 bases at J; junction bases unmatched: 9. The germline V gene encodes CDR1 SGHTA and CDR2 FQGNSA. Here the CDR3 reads CASSLPGTGSYEQYF. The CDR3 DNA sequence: TGTGCCAGCAGCCTTCCCGGGACAGGGTCTTACGAGCAGTACTTC.

The CDR3 sequence: CASSADSLSYNEQFF. CDR3 nucleotides: TGTGCCAGCAGCGCCGATAGTCTCTCCTACAATGAGCAGTTCTTC. The V call is TRBV3-1 (or the pseudogene TRBV3-2), the J call TRBJ2-1; no firm D call. This CDR3 contains 15 residues. Germline V gene lookup returns CDR1 LGHDT and CDR2 YNNKEL (reference sequence). V was shortened by 5 bases and J by 0 bases, with 11 bases between the two germline ends.

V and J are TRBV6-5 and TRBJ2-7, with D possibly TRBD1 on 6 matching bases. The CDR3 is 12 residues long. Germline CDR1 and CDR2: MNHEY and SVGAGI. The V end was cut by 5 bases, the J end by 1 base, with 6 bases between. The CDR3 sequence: CASSTGSYEQYF. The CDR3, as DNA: TGTGCCAGCAGTACAGGGTCCTACGAGCAGTACTTC.

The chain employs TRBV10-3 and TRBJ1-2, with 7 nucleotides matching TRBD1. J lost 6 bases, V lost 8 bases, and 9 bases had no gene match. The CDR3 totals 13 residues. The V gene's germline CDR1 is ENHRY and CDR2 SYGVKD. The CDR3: CAILKEGAHGYTF. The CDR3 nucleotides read TGTGCCATCTTGAAGGAGGGGGCACATGGCTACACCTTC.

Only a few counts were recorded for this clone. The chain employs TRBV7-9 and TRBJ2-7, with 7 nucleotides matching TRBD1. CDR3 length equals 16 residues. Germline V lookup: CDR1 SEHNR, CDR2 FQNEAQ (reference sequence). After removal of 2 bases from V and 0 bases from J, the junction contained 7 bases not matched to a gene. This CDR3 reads CASSLMTGSSSYEQYF. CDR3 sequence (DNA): TGTGCCAGCAGCTTAATGACAGGGTCTAGCTCCTACGAGCAGTACTTC. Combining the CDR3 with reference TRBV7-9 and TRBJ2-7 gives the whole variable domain DTGVSQNPRHKITKRGQNVTFRCDPISEHNRLYWYRQTLGQGPEFLTYFQNEAQLEKSRLLSDRFSAERPKGSFSTLEIQRTEQGDSAMYLCASSLMTGSSSYEQYFGPGTRLTVT.

The CDR3 spells CASSQDQGRFQKLYYGYTF. CDR3 nucleotide sequence: TGCGCCAGCAGCCAAGATCAGGGCAGGTTCCAAAAACTATACTATGGCTACACCTTC. The chain combines TRBV4-1 with TRBJ1-2; weak D call: TRBD1 (5 bases). The CDR3 runs to 19 residues. Trimming left V 0 bases short and J 3 bases short, with 23 bases between. From germline, CDR1 is MGHRA and CDR2 YSYEKL.

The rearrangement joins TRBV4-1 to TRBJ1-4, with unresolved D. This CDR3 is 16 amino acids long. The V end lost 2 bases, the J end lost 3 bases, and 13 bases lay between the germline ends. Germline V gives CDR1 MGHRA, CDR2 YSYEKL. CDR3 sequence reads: CASSQPTEGSNEKLFF. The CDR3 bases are TGCGCCAGCAGCCAACCCACAGAGGGTTCTAATGAAAAACTGTTTTTT.